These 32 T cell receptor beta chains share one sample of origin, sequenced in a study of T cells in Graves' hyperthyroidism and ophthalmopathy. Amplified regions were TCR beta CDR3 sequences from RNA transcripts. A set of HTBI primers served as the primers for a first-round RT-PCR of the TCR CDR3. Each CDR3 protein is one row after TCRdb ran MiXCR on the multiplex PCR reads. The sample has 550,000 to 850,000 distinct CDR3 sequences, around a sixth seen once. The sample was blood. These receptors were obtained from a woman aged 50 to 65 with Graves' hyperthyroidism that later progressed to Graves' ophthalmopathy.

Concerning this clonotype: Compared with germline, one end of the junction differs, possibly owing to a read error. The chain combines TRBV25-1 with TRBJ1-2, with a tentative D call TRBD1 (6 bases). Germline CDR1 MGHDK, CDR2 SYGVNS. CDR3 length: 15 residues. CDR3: CAGSEYGGLGYGYTF. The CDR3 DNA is TGTGCCGGCAGTGAATACGGGGGCTTGGGCTATGGCTACACCTTC.

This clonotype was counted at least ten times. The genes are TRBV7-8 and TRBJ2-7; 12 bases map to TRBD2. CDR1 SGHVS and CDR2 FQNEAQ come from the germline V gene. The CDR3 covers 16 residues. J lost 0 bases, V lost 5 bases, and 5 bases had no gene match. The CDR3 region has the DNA TGTGCCAGCAGCCCTAGCGGGGGGGCCGCCTCCTACGAGCAGTACTTC. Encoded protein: CASSPSGGAASYEQYF. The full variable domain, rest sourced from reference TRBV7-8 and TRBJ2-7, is GAGVSQSPRYKVAKRGQDVALRCDPISGHVSLFWYQQALGQGPEFLTYFQNEAQLDKSGLPSDRFFAERPEGSVSTLKIQRTQQEDSAVYLCASSPSGGAASYEQYFGPGTRLTVT.

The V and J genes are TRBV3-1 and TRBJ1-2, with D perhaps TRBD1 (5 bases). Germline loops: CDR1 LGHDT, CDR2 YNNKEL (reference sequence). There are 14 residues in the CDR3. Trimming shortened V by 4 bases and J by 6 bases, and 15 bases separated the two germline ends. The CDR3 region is CASSRGEGRDGYTF. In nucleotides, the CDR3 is TGTGCCAGCAGCCGAGGAGAGGGGAGAGATGGCTACACCTTC.

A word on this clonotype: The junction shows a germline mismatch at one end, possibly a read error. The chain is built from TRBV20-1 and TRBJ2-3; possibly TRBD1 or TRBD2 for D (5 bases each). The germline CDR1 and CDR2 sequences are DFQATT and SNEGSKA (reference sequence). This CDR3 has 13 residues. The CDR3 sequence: CSARGGSTGTQYF. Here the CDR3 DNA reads TGCAGTGCCCGCGGAGGTAGCACAGGTACGCAGTATTTT.

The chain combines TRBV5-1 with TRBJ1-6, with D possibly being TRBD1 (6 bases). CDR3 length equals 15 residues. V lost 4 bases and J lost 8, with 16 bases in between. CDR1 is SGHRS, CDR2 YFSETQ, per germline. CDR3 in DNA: TGCGCCAGCAGCCGGGAGACAGGCAATGATTCACCCCTCCACTTT. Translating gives CASSRETGNDSPLHF.

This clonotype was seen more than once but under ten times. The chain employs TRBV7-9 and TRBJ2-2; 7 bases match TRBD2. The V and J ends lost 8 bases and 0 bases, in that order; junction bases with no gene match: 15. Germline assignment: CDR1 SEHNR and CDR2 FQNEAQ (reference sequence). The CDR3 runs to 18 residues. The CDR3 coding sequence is TGTGCCAGCGACACTAGCGATCTGTTGGGCGCGAACACCGGGGAGCTGTTTTTT. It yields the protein CASDTSDLLGANTGELFF.

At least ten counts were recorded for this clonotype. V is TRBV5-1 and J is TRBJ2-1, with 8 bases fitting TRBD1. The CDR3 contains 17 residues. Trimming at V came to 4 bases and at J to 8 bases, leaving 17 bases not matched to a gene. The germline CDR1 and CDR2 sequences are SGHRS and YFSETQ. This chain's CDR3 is CASSPVPGQDSGDEQFF. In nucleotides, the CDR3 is TGCGCCAGCAGCCCAGTCCCGGGACAGGATTCAGGGGATGAGCAGTTCTTC.

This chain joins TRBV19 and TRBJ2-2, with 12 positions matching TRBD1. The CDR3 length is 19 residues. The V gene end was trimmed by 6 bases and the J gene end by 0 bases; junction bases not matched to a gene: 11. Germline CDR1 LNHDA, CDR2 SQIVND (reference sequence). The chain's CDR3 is CASRGYRDRGPANTGELFF. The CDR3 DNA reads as TGTGCCAGTAGGGGGTACCGGGACAGGGGGCCCGCGAACACCGGGGAGCTGTTTTTT. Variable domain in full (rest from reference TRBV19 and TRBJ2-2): DGGITQSPKYLFRKEGQNVTLSCEQNLNHDAMYWYRQDPGQGLRLIYYSQIVNDFQKGDIAEGYSVSREKKESFPLTVTSAQKNPTAFYLCASRGYRDRGPANTGELFFGEGSRLTVL.

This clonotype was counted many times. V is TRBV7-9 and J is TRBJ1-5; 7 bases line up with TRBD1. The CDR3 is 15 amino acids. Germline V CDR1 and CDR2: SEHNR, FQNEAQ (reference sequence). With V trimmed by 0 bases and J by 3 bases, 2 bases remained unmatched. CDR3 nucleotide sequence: TGTGCCAGCAGCTTAGCTACAGGGGACAATCAGCCCCAGCATTTT. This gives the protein CASSLATGDNQPQHF.

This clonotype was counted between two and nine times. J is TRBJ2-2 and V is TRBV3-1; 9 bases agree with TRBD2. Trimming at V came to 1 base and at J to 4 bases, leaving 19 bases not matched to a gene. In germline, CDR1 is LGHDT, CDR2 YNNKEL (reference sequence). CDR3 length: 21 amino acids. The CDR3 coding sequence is TGTGCCAGCAGCCAAGCCCGCCTCGGAAGCGGGGGGCTCGGGAGCACCGGGGAGCTGTTTTTT. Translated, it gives CASSQARLGSGGLGSTGELFF. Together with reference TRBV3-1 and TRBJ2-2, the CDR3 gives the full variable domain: DTAVSQTPKYLVTQMGNDKSIKCEQNLGHDTMYWYKQDSKKFLKIMFSYNNKELIINETVPNRFSPKSPDKAHLNLHINSLELGDSAVYFCASSQARLGSGGLGSTGELFFGEGSRLTVL.

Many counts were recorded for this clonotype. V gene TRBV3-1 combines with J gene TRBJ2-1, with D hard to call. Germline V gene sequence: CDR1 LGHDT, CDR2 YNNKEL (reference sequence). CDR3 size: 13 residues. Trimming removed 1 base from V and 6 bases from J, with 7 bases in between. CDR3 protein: CASSQVMGNEQFF. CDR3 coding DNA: TGTGCCAGCAGCCAAGTCATGGGCAATGAGCAGTTCTTC.

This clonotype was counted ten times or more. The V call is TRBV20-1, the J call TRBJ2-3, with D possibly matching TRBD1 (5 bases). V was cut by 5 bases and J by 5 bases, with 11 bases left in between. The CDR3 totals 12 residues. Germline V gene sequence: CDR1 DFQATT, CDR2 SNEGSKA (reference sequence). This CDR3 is CSAGAIGDTQYF. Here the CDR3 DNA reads TGCAGTGCTGGGGCAATAGGAGATACGCAGTATTTT.

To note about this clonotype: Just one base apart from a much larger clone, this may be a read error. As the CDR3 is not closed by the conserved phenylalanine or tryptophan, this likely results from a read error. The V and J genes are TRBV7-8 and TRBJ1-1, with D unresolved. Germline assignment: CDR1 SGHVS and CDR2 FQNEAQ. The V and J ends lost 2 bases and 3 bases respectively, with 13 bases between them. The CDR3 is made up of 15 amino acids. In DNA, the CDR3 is TGTGCCAGCAGCTTAAATCCCCGGGGAGACACTGAAGCTTTCTCT. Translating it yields CASSLNPRGDTEAFS.

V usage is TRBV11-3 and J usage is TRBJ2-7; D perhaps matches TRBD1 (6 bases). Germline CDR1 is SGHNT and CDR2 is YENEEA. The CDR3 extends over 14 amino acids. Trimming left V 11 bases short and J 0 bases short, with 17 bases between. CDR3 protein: CAGGGDTYSYEQYF. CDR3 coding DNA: TGTGCCGGCGGTGGGGACACCTACTCCTACGAGCAGTACTTC.

The CDR3 region has the DNA TGCGCCAGCACCACGACTAGCGGGGCCACAGATACGCAGTATTTT. Protein product: CASTTTSGATDTQYF. The rearrangement uses TRBV5-1 and TRBJ2-3; 11 bases line up with TRBD2. CDR3 size: 15 residues. Germline trimming cut 6 bases from V and 2 bases from J; bases unmatched to any gene: 5. Germline V gives CDR1 SGHRS, CDR2 YFSETQ.

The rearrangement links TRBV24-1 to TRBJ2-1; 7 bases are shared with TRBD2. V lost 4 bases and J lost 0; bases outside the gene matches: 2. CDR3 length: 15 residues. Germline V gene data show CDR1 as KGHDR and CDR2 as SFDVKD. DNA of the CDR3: TGTGCCACCAGTGAACCGGGGGGCTCCTACAATGAGCAGTTCTTC. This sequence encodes CATSEPGGSYNEQFF.

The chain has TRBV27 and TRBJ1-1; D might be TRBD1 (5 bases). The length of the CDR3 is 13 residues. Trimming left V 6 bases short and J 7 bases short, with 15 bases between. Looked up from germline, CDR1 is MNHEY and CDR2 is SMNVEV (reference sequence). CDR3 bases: TGTGCCAGCAGCCCGACCGACAGCGATGAAGCTTTCTTT. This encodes CASSPTDSDEAFF.

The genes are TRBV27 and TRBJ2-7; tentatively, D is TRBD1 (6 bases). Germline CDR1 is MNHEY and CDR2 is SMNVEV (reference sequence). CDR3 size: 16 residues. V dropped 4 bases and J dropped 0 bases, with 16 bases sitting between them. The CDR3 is CASSSVDRTHSYEQYF. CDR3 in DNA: TGTGCCAGCAGTTCCGTGGACAGAACCCACTCCTACGAGCAGTACTTC.

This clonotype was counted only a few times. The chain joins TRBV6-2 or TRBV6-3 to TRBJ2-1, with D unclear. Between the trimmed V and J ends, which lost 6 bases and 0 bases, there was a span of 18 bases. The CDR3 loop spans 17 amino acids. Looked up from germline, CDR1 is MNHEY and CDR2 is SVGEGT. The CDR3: CASRARSLLSSYNEQFF. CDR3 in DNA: TGTGCCAGCAGGGCCCGTTCCCTTCTTAGCTCCTACAATGAGCAGTTCTTC.

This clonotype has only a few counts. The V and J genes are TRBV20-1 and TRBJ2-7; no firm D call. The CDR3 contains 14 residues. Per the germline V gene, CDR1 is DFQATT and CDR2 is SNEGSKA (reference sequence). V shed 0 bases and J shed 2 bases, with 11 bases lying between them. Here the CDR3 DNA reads TGCAGTGCTAGAGATCCAAAGCAAGCCTACGAGCAGTACTTC. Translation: CSARDPKQAYEQYF.

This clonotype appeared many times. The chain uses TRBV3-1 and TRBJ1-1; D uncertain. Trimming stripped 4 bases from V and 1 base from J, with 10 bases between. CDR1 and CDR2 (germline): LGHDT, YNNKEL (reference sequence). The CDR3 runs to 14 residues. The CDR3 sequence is CASSPVRPNTEAFF. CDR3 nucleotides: TGTGCCAGCAGCCCGGTCAGACCGAACACTGAAGCTTTCTTT.

CDR3: CSAAGTSGNEQFF. The CDR3 DNA reads TGCAGTGCCGCCGGGACTAGTGGCAATGAGCAGTTCTTC. This chain uses TRBV20-1 with TRBJ2-1, with 8 bases fitting TRBD2. Per the germline V gene, CDR1 is DFQATT and CDR2 is SNEGSKA (reference sequence). This CDR3 comprises 13 residues. V trimming: 6 bases; J trimming: 6 bases; junction bases outside the gene matches: 7.

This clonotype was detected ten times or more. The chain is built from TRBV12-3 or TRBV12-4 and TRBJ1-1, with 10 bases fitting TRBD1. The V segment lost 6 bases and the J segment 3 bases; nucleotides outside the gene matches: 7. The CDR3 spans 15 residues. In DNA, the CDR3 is TGTGCCAGCAGCAGGACAGGGGGTGAGGACACTGAAGCTTTCTTT. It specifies CASSRTGGEDTEAFF.

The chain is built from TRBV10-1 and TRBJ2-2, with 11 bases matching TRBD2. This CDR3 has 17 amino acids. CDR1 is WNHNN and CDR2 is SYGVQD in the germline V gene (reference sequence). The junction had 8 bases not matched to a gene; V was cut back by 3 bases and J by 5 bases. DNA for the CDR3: TGCGCCAGCAGTGATTACTTCGGGACTAGCGGAACCGGGGAGCTGTTTTTT. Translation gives CASSDYFGTSGTGELFF.

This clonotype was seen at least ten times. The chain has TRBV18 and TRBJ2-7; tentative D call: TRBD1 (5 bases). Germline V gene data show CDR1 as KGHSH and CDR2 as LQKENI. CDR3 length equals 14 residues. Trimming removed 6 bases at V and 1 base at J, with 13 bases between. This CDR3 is CASSLAAGSYEQYF. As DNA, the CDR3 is TGTGCCAGCTCTCTGGCCGCAGGGTCCTACGAGCAGTACTTC.

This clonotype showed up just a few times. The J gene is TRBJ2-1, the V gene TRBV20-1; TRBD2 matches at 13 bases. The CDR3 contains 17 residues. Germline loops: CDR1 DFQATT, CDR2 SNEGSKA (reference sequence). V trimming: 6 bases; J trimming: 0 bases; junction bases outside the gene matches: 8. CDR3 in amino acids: CSADGTSGTGSYNEQFF. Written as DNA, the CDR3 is TGCAGTGCAGACGGGACTAGCGGGACCGGCTCCTACAATGAGCAGTTCTTC.

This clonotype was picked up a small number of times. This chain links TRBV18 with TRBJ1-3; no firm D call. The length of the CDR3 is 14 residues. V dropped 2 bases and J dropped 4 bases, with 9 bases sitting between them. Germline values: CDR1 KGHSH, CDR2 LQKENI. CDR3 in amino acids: CASSPGVNGNTIYF. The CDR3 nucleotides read TGTGCCAGCTCACCAGGGGTCAACGGAAACACCATATATTTT.

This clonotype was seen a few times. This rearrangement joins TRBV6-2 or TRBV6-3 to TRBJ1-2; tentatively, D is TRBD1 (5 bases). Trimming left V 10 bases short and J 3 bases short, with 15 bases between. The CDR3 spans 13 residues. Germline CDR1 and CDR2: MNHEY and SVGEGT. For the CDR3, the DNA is TGTGCCACGCTCCGTGGGGGAGACTATGGCTACACCTTC. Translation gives CATLRGGDYGYTF.

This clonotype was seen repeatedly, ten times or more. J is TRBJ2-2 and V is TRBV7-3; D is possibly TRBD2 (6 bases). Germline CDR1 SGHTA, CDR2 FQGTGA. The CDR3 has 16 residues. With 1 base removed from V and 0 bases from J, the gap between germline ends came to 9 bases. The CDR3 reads CASSLSPGANTGELFF. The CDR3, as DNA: TGTGCCAGCAGCTTAAGCCCGGGAGCGAACACCGGGGAGCTGTTTTTT.

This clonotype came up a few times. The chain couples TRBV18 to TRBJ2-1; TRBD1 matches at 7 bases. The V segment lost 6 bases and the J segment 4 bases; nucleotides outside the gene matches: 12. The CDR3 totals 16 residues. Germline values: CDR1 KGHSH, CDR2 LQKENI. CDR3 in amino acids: CASSRQGTSLYNEQFF. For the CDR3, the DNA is TGTGCCAGCTCTCGACAGGGAACCTCCCTATACAATGAGCAGTTCTTC.

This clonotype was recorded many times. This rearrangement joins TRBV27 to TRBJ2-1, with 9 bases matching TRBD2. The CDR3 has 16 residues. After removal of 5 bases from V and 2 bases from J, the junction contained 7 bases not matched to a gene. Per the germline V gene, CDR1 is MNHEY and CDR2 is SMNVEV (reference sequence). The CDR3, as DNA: TGTGCCAGCAGTAGCGAGCGGGGGGCCCCCTACAATGAGCAGTTCTTC. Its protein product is CASSSERGAPYNEQFF.

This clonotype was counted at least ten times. The CDR3 nucleotides are TGTGCCAGCAGCAGGACAGCTAATGAGCAGTTCTTC. Amino acid sequence: CASSRTANEQFF. The rearrangement links TRBV7-9 to TRBJ2-1; the D gene is possibly TRBD1 (6 bases). This CDR3 spans 12 amino acids. V was shortened by 5 bases and J by 7 bases, with 9 bases between the two germline ends. Germline CDR1 and CDR2: SEHNR and FQNEAQ (reference sequence).